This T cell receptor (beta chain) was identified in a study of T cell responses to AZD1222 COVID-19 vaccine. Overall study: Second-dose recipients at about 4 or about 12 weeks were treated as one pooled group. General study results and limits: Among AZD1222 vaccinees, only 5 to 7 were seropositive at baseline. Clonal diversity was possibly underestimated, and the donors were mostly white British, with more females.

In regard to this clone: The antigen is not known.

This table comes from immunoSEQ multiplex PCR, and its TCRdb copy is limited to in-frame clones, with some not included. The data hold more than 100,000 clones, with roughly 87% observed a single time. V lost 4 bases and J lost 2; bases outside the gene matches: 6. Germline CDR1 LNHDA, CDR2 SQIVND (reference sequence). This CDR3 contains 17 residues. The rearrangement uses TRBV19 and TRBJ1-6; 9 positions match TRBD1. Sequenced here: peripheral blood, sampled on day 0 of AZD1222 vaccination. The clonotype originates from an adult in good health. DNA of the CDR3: TGTGCCAGTAGTAGCCCTCGGGACAGGGCCTATAATTCACCCCTCCACTTT. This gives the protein CASSSPRDRAYNSPLHF.